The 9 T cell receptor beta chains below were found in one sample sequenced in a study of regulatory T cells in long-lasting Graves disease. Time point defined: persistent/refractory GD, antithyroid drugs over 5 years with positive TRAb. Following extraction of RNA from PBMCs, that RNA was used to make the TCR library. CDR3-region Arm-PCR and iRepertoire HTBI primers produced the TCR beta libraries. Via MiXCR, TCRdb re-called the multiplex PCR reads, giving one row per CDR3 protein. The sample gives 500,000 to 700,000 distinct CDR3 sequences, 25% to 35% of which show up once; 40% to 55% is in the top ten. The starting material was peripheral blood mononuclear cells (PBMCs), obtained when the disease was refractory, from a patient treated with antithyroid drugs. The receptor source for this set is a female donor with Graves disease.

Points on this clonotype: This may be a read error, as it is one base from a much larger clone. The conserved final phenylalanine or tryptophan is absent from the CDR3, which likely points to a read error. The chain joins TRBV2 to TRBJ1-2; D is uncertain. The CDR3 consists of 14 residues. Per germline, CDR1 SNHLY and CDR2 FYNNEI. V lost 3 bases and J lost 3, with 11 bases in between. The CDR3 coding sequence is TGTGCCAGCAGTGAGTATGGCCGGGACTATGGCTACACCCTC. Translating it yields CASSEYGRDYGYTL.

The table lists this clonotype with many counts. The CDR3 spells CASSEATGGDGGYTF. DNA of the CDR3: TGTGCCAGCAGTGAAGCAACAGGGGGCGATGGGGGCTACACCTTC. The chain is built from TRBV2 and TRBJ1-2; 9 bases fit TRBD1. Looked up from germline, CDR1 is SNHLY and CDR2 is FYNNEI. The CDR3 contains 15 residues. V lost 0 bases, J lost 8 bases, and 7 bases stayed unmatched. The full variable domain, with the rest looked up from reference TRBV2 and TRBJ1-2, is EPEVTQTPSHQVTQMGQEVILRCVPISNHLYFYWYRQILGQKVEFLVSFYNNEISEKSEIFDDQFSVERPDGSNFTLKIRSTKLEDSAMYFCASSEATGGDGGYTFGSGTRLTVV.

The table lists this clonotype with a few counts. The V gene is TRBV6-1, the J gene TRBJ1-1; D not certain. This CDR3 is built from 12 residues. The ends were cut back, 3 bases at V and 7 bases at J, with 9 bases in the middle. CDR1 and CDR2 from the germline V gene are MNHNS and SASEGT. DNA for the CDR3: TGTGCCAGCAGTGACTCATACTTTGAAGCTTTCTTT. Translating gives CASSDSYFEAFF.

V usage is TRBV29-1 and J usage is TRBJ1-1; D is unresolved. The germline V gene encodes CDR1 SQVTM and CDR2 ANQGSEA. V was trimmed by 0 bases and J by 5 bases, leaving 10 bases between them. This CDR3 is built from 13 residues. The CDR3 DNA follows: TGCAGCGTTGAAGATAGGTCGGCTACTGAAGCTTTCTTT. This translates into CSVEDRSATEAFF.

CDR3 bases: TGTGCCTGGTTATCCGGGACAGGGGTTACCTATGGCTACACCTTC. This codes for CAWLSGTGVTYGYTF. The rearrangement joins TRBV30 to TRBJ1-2, with TRBD1 matching 10 bases. With V trimmed by 5 bases and J by 4 bases, 10 bases remained unmatched. The CDR3 length is 15 residues. Germline CDR1 and CDR2: GTSNPN and SVGIG (reference sequence). Together with reference TRBV30 and TRBJ1-2, the CDR3 gives the full variable domain: SQTIHQWPATLVQPVGSPLSLECTVEGTSNPNLYWYRQAAGRGLQLLFYSVGIGQISSEVPQNLSASRPQDRQFILSSKKLLLSDSGFYLCAWLSGTGVTYGYTFGSGTRLTVV.

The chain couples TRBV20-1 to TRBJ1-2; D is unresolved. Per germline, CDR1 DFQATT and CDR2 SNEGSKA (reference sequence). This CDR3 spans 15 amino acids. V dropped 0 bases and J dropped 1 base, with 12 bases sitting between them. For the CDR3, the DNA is TGCAGTGCTAGAGATGTTAATAGCCGTAACTATGGCTACACCTTC. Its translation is CSARDVNSRNYGYTF.

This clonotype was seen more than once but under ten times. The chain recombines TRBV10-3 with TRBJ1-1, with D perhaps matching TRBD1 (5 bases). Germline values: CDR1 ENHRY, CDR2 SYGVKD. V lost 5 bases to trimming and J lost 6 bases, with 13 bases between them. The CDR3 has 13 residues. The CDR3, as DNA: TGTGCCATCAGTACGGGGGTTCGAGCTGAAGCTTTCTTT. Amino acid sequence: CAISTGVRAEAFF.

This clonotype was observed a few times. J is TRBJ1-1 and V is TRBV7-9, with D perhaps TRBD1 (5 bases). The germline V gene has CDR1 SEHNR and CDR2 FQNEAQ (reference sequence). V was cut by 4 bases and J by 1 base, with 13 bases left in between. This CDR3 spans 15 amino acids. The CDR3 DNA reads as TGTGCCAGCAGCTGGGGGAGTGTAGAGAACACTGAAGCTTTCTTT. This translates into CASSWGSVENTEAFF.

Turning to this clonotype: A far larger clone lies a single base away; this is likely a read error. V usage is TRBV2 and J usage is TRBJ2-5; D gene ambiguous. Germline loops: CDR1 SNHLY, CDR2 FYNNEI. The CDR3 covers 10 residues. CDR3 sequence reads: CASSQEAQYF. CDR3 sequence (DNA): TGTGCCAGCAGCCAAGAGGCCCAGTACTTC.